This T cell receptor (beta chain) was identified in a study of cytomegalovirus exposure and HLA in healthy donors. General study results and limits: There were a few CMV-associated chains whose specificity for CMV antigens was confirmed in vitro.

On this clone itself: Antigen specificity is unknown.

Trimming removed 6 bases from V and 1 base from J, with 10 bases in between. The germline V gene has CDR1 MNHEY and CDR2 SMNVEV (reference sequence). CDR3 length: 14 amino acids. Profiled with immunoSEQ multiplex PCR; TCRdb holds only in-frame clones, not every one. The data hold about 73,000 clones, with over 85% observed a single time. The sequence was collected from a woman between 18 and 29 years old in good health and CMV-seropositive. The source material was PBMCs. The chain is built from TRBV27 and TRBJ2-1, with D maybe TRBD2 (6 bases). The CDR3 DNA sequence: TGTGCCAGCAGCTTGGCGGGGTCCTACAATGAGCAGTTCTTC. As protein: CASSLAGSYNEQFF.